Following are 20 T cell receptor beta chains from one sample sequenced in a study of cytomegalovirus exposure and HLA in healthy donors. It was with 60 Vbeta and 13 Jbeta primers that the PCR ran. Only in-frame clones appear in the TCRdb table, and some are missing; sequencing was by immunoSEQ multiplex PCR. The table includes about 120,000 clones, over 75% detected once. Sequencing was done on a sample of PBMCs. The source is a man between 18 and 35 years old in good health and CMV-seropositive.

V gene TRBV2 combines with J gene TRBJ1-1, with D possibly being TRBD1 (5 bases). This CDR3 has 12 residues. V lost 4 bases and J lost 4, with 7 bases in between. Germline CDR1 reads SNHLY; CDR2 reads FYNNEI. The CDR3 nucleotides are TGTGCCAGCAGTGCCGGGGGCACTGAAGCTTTCTTT. It specifies CASSAGGTEAFF.

The V call is TRBV11-2, the J call TRBJ2-2; TRBD1 agrees at 7 bases. CDR3 length: 15 residues. Germline V gene data show CDR1 as SGHAT and CDR2 as FQNNGV. V lost 5 bases and J lost 0; bases outside the gene matches: 3. Here the CDR3 DNA reads TGTGCCAGCAGCATAACAGGGGCGAACACCGGGGAGCTGTTTTTT. It is translated as CASSITGANTGELFF.

The chain uses TRBV2 and TRBJ2-5; D is ambiguous. The CDR3 consists of 13 residues. The germline V gene encodes CDR1 SNHLY and CDR2 FYNNEI. V shed 4 bases and J shed 0 bases, with 6 bases lying between them. CDR3 in amino acids: CASSAEDQETQYF. The CDR3 nucleotides read TGTGCCAGCAGTGCTGAGGACCAAGAGACCCAGTACTTC.

In DNA form, the CDR3 reads TGTGCCAGCAGGGGACAGCTAAATTCACCCCTCCACTTT. It codes for CASRGQLNSPLHF. The gene calls are TRBV6-1 and TRBJ1-6; TRBD1 agrees at 7 bases. V lost 6 bases to trimming and J lost 7 bases; unmatched junction nucleotides: 3. CDR3 length equals 13 residues. CDR1 is MNHNS, CDR2 SASEGT, per germline.

This chain connects TRBV7-2 to TRBJ1-1; 8 bases match TRBD1. The J segment lost 8 bases and the V segment lost 2 bases, leaving 10 bases of the junction unmatched. This CDR3 region has 15 residues. The germline CDR1 and CDR2 sequences are SGHTA and FQGNSA. This chain's CDR3 is CASSLPRTGRREAFF. CDR3 bases: TGTGCCAGCAGCTTACCCCGGACAGGGCGAAGAGAAGCTTTCTTT.

The chain has TRBV6-5 and TRBJ2-1, with 12 bases lining up with TRBD2. The CDR3 is made up of 16 amino acids. Losses at the gene ends were 0 bases for V and 4 bases for J; bases not matched to a gene: 1. Germline V gives CDR1 MNHEY, CDR2 SVGAGI. In DNA, the CDR3 is TGTGCCAGCAGTTACTCCGGGACTAGCGGGTACAATGAGCAGTTCTTC. It codes for CASSYSGTSGYNEQFF.

The CDR3 region is CASSWSSGGTDTQYF. The CDR3 nucleotides are TGCGCCAGCAGCTGGTCTAGCGGGGGGACAGATACGCAGTATTTT. The chain has TRBV5-1 and TRBJ2-3, with 11 bases identical to TRBD2. Per germline, CDR1 SGHRS and CDR2 YFSETQ. The CDR3 has 15 amino acids. J lost 3 bases, V lost 3 bases, and 3 bases had no gene match.

The chain combines TRBV4-1 with TRBJ2-7; 12 bases map to TRBD1. Trimming at V came to 4 bases and at J to 4 bases, leaving 5 bases not matched to a gene. The CDR3 totals 15 residues. CDR1 is MGHRA and CDR2 is YSYEKL in the germline V gene. CDR3 DNA: TGCGCCAGCAGCCCCGGGACAGGGGGCTCGTACGAGCAGTACTTC. This sequence encodes CASSPGTGGSYEQYF.

The chain links TRBV6-1 to TRBJ1-2; 7 bases match TRBD1. The V gene's germline CDR1 is MNHNS and CDR2 SASEGT. The CDR3 consists of 14 residues. Trimming at V came to 5 bases and at J to 8 bases, leaving 11 bases not matched to a gene. Here the CDR3 DNA reads TGTGCCAGCAGTCCAAAGTGGGACAGCGGGGGCTACACCTTC. Encoded protein: CASSPKWDSGGYTF.

The V call is TRBV6-5, the J call TRBJ1-1; D is perhaps TRBD1 (6 bases). The germline V and J ends were trimmed by 4 bases and 0 bases, with 12 bases remaining between them. This CDR3 spans 15 amino acids. In germline, CDR1 is MNHEY, CDR2 SVGAGI. DNA for the CDR3: TGTGCCAGCAGTTTTGACAGGCCGATGAACACTGAAGCTTTCTTT. It specifies CASSFDRPMNTEAFF.

In its sample, this clone was seen once. The genes are TRBV23-1 and TRBJ1-2; a weak D match, TRBD1 (6 bases). TRBV23-1 is given ORF status, its function remaining uncertain. Between the trimmed V and J ends, which lost 8 bases and 2 bases, there was a span of 15 bases. The CDR3 totals 14 residues. The CDR3, as DNA: TGCGCCAGCGGTTTACAGGGTGAGAACTATGGCTACACCTTC. Translating it yields CASGLQGENYGYTF.

This clone was recorded once. The chain combines TRBV4-1 with TRBJ2-1, with TRBD2 matching 10 bases. The CDR3 length is 16 residues. Germline V gene sequence: CDR1 MGHRA, CDR2 YSYEKL. V lost 3 bases, J lost 7 bases, and 9 bases stayed unmatched. The chain's CDR3 is CASSHPAGGPRNEQFF. CDR3 bases: TGCGCCAGCAGCCACCCAGCGGGAGGGCCAAGGAATGAGCAGTTCTTC.

The genes are TRBV4-3 and TRBJ2-1; 9 bases fit TRBD1. V shed 2 bases and J 7 bases; nucleotides not matched to a gene: 12. The V gene's germline CDR1 is LGHNA and CDR2 YSLEER. The CDR3 runs to 17 residues. CDR3 amino acids: CASSQRTGTGFLNEQFF. Here the CDR3 DNA reads TGCGCCAGCAGCCAAAGAACCGGGACAGGGTTTCTTAATGAGCAGTTCTTC.

This rearrangement joins TRBV7-9 to TRBJ2-3; D might be TRBD1 (5 bases). The CDR3 extends over 16 amino acids. The germline gives CDR1 SEHNR, CDR2 FQNEAQ (reference sequence). V was pared by 2 bases and J by 3 bases, with 15 bases between. The CDR3 here is CASSLQAGSGTDTQYF. Written as DNA, the CDR3 is TGTGCCAGCAGCTTACAGGCAGGGTCTGGGACAGATACGCAGTATTTT.

CDR3 sequence reads: CASSQTSTPGELFF. The CDR3 nucleotides are TGCGCCAGCAGCCAAACCTCGACTCCCGGGGAGCTGTTTTTT. The rearrangement uses TRBV4-3 and TRBJ2-2; no firm D call. CDR1 LGHNA and CDR2 YSLEER come from the germline V gene. CDR3 length: 14 amino acids. Trimming stripped 2 bases from V and 6 bases from J, with 10 bases between.

The V gene is TRBV2, the J gene TRBJ2-3, with 11 bases that match TRBD2. CDR3 length equals 14 residues. V was pared by 6 bases and J by 7 bases, with 6 bases of the junction left unmatched. The germline V gene encodes CDR1 SNHLY and CDR2 FYNNEI. The DNA of the CDR3 is TGTGCCAGCAGAACCGGGACTAGCGGTAATACGCAGTATTTT. Translated, it gives CASRTGTSGNTQYF.

The DNA of the CDR3 is TGCGCCAGCAGCTTGGGTGTAGCGGGGGTCACAGATACGCAGTATTTT. Protein product: CASSLGVAGVTDTQYF. The chain recombines TRBV5-1 with TRBJ2-3, with TRBD2 identical over 9 bases. The CDR3 extends over 16 amino acids. J lost 2 bases, V lost 0 bases, and 4 bases had no gene match. Germline V gene data show CDR1 as SGHRS and CDR2 as YFSETQ.

The chain couples TRBV6-1 to TRBJ2-6; no definite D call. CDR3 length: 15 amino acids. Germline-derived CDR1 and CDR2 are MNHNS and SASEGT. V was cut by 1 base and J by 0 bases, with 4 bases left in between. DNA of the CDR3: TGTGCCAGCAGTGAAGGCAGCTCTGGGGCCAACGTCCTGACTTTC. It translates to CASSEGSSGANVLTF.

The chain has TRBV30 and TRBJ1-1; 7 bases are a match to TRBD1. CDR3 length equals 15 residues. The V and J ends lost 1 base and 4 bases, in that order; junction bases with no gene match: 9. Germline loops: CDR1 GTSNPN, CDR2 SVGIG (reference sequence). CDR3 in DNA: TGTGCCTGGAGTGGCCGGGGACAGTGGGGCACTGAAGCTTTCTTT. The encoded protein is CAWSGRGQWGTEAFF.

This clone was found once. The V and J genes are TRBV6-1 and TRBJ2-3; D gene unclear. CDR1 and CDR2 from the germline V gene are MNHNS and SASEGT. Between the trimmed V and J ends, which lost 5 bases and 5 bases, there was a span of 5 bases. The CDR3 sequence is 11 residues long. In nucleotides, the CDR3 is TGTGCCAGCAGTCGAGGAGATACGCAGTATTTT. The encoded protein is CASSRGDTQYF.